The TCR beta chain described here comes from a study of blood T cells in healthy people across ages. Study observations and caveats: Unknown CMV status may confound age-related changes in expanded clones. Age brought a roughly linear fall in TCR beta diversity measured per million T cells.

As for this clonotype: Its antigen is not known.

Each of the donors had approximately 10 milliliters of peripheral blood drawn into EDTA-treated Vacutainer tubes. In each sample, at least 6.5 million PBMCs were isolated. Next came a second PCR, run for about 7 to 12 cycles, which used a sample-barcoded 5' primer along with a J-beta primer mix. Each CDR3 protein is one row after TCRdb ran MiXCR on the 5' RACE reads. The sample includes 650,000 to 1,000,000 distinct CDR3 sequences, about 34% of them seen just once. This CDR3 has 16 residues. CDR1 is LGHDT and CDR2 is YNNKEL in the germline V gene (reference sequence). Unmatched junction bases numbered 6, after V lost 4 bases and J lost 0 bases.

Sequenced input: blood. This TCR derives from a man between 18 and 35 years old in good health. The V gene is TRBV3-1, the J gene TRBJ1-3; 7 bases match TRBD1. The CDR3 sequence is CASSLGQASSGNTIYF. The DNA of the CDR3 is TGTGCCAGCAGCCTTGGACAGGCGAGCTCTGGAAACACCATATATTTT. The full variable domain, its missing parts supplied by reference TRBV3-1 and TRBJ1-3, is DTAVSQTPKYLVTQMGNDKSIKCEQNLGHDTMYWYKQDSKKFLKIMFSYNNKELIINETVPNRFSPKSPDKAHLNLHINSLELGDSAVYFCASSLGQASSGNTIYFGEGSWLTVV.